A selection of T cell receptor beta chains follows, all from one sample in a study of blood T cell repertoires in COVID-19. Here immunoSEQ multiplex PCR was the method, and the copy in TCRdb shows in-frame clones only, minus some. Here the sample spans about 120,000 clones, about nine tenths being singletons. The sequencing sample was made of peripheral blood. The receptors derive from a human donor with active COVID-19. The donor label of this sample is uncertain. CDR3s include the opening cysteine and the closing phenylalanine or tryptophan.

J gene | V gene | CDR3 protein
TRBJ2-5 | TRBV28 | CASTLPAGATQYF
TRBJ2-3 | TRBV6-2/TRBV6-3 | CASSYLDTQYF
TRBJ2-7 | TRBV2 | CASSSQGRGTYEQYF
TRBJ2-7 | TRBV28 | CASRTDPPIYEQYF
TRBJ2-6 | TRBV18 | CASSPLQGGAGANVLTF
TRBJ1-6 | TRBV4-1 | CASSQDDRGWSPLHF
TRBJ2-1 | TRBV4-2 | CASSQEASGGTNEQFF
TRBJ2-3 | TRBV7-6 | CASSLEAGTSGRDTQYF
TRBJ2-1 | TRBV19 | CASSPVREVYNEQFF
NA | TRBV4-3 | CASSQVRGIYEQYF
TRBJ2-7 | TRBV7-8 | CASSPAYEQYF
TRBJ2-3 | TRBV7-2 | CASSFSGGADTQYF
TRBJ2-2 | TRBV15 | CATSPRRRVGAGELFF
TRBJ2-5 | TRBV5-4 | CASSPWTGQGSETQYF
TRBJ1-5 | TRBV12-3/TRBV12-4 | CASSQGAQSPQHF
TRBJ1-6 | TRBV7-8 | CASSLGASYNSPLHF